These 12 T cell receptor beta chains share one sample of origin, sequenced in a study of OX40 agonist ivuxolimab in advanced cancers. Some clones are missing from TCRdb's copy, which holds only in-frame ones; the method was immunoSEQ multiplex PCR. Altogether fewer than 80,000 clones are present, less than 90% being singletons, with the ten largest covering under 0.75%. Sample: CD4+ or CD8+ T cells sorted from blood, taken in a trial of the OX40 agonist ivuxolimab. The receptors stem from an adult with an advanced solid tumor such as melanoma, head and neck, liver or kidney cancer.

The chain combines TRBV6-5 with TRBJ2-5, with D hard to call. The germline CDR1 and CDR2 sequences are MNHEY and SVGAGI. The CDR3 spans 12 residues. Trimming took off 5 bases at V and 5 bases at J, with 9 bases between the two ends. The CDR3 loop reads CASSTVQETQYF. CDR3 in DNA: TGTGCCAGCAGTACGGTTCAGGAGACCCAGTACTTC.

This chain joins TRBV27 and TRBJ2-2; D not resolved. CDR3 length: 14 amino acids. Germline CDR1 reads MNHEY; CDR2 reads SMNVEV (reference sequence). The germline V and J ends were trimmed by 9 bases and 0 bases, with 11 bases remaining between them. DNA of the CDR3: TGTGCCAGTACCATTAGAGCGAACACCGGGGAGCTGTTTTTT. This codes for CASTIRANTGELFF.

V usage is TRBV7-9 and J usage is TRBJ1-4, with D hard to call. V lost 7 bases and J lost 7, with 16 bases in between. The germline V gene encodes CDR1 SEHNR and CDR2 FQNEAQ (reference sequence). The CDR3 has 14 residues. CDR3 nucleotide sequence: TGTGCCAGCACCTCGGGGAGGGAAAGTGAAAAACTGTTTTTT. Protein sequence: CASTSGRESEKLFF.

This clone has more than one count but fewer than ten. This CDR3 reads CASRRDTSNYGYTF. DNA of the CDR3: TGTGCCAGTAGACGGGACACCAGCAACTATGGCTACACCTTC. V is TRBV19 and J is TRBJ1-2; TRBD1 is a possible D gene (6 bases). The CDR3 is made up of 14 amino acids. V lost 6 bases, J lost 2 bases, and 13 bases lay in between. Germline-derived CDR1 and CDR2 are LNHDA and SQIVND (reference sequence).

The CDR3 here is CASSQDTGTRNEQFF. DNA of the CDR3: TGCGCCAGCAGCCAAGATACGGGGACTCGCAATGAGCAGTTCTTC. The chain combines TRBV4-3 with TRBJ2-1; tentative D call: TRBD2 (6 bases). Germline V gene lookup returns CDR1 LGHNA and CDR2 YSLEER. The CDR3 is made up of 15 amino acids. V lost 0 bases and J 6 bases, leaving 12 bases between the germline ends.

This clone has more than one count but fewer than ten. V is TRBV28 and J is TRBJ1-4; 10 bases match TRBD1. The CDR3 covers 15 residues. Germline V gene lookup returns CDR1 MDHEN and CDR2 SYDVKM. V shed 1 base and J 8 bases; nucleotides not matched to a gene: 4. The CDR3 spells CASSLSGTGVEKLFF. DNA of the CDR3: TGTGCCAGCAGTTTATCGGGGACAGGGGTCGAAAAACTGTTTTTT.

CDR3 protein: CASSPPHPWGTYEQYF. The CDR3 region has the DNA TGTGCCAGCTCACCACCTCACCCATGGGGCACCTACGAGCAGTACTTC. The chain has TRBV18 and TRBJ2-7; a possible D gene is TRBD1 (5 bases). V gave up 0 bases and J gave up 2 bases, with 14 bases separating them. Looked up from germline, CDR1 is KGHSH and CDR2 is LQKENI. The CDR3 has 16 amino acids.

This chain connects TRBV10-2 to TRBJ2-3, with 14 positions matching TRBD2. Germline values: CDR1 WSHSY, CDR2 SAAADI. V was pared by 3 bases and J by 5 bases, with 4 bases of the junction left unmatched. This CDR3 spans 16 amino acids. The CDR3, as DNA: TGCGCCAGCAGTGACGGGACTAGCGGGAGAGGAGATACGCAGTATTTT. Residues: CASSDGTSGRGDTQYF.

Written as DNA, the CDR3 is TGTGCCAGCAGGTTCGGGACAGCTGGTACAAAGGAGCAGTTCTTC. Its translation is CASRFGTAGTKEQFF. The V gene is TRBV2, the J gene TRBJ2-1; 7 bases agree with TRBD1. This CDR3 region has 15 residues. In germline, CDR1 is SNHLY, CDR2 FYNNEI. V trimming: 6 bases; J trimming: 10 bases; junction bases outside the gene matches: 15.

This clone was detected a few times. This chain connects TRBV30 to TRBJ2-5; D ambiguous. Germline lookup yields CDR1 GTSNPN and CDR2 SVGIG (reference sequence). The CDR3 has 15 amino acids. V was trimmed by 4 bases and J by 5 bases, leaving 20 bases between them. CDR3 DNA: TGTGCCTGGACCCCCGAGGTGGTCAGGCTGGAGACCCAGTACTTC. Translating gives CAWTPEVVRLETQYF.

This chain uses TRBV6-5 with TRBJ2-6; D not resolved. The CDR3 loop spans 15 amino acids. The germline gives CDR1 MNHEY, CDR2 SVGAGI. Trimming removed 2 bases from V and 0 bases from J, with 5 bases in between. CDR3 protein: CASSYTYSGANVLTF. In nucleotides, the CDR3 is TGTGCCAGCAGTTACACTTACTCTGGGGCCAACGTCCTGACTTTC.

Points on this clone: The same CDR3 is also encoded by other DNA sequences in this sample. This chain joins TRBV7-2 and TRBJ2-1; D uncertain. The CDR3 contains 14 residues. Germline V gene sequence: CDR1 SGHTA, CDR2 FQGNSA. V was pared by 2 bases and J by 0 bases, with 5 bases between. DNA for the CDR3: TGTGCCAGCAGCTTACTCAGCTCCTACAATGAGCAGTTCTTC. It specifies CASSLLSSYNEQFF.